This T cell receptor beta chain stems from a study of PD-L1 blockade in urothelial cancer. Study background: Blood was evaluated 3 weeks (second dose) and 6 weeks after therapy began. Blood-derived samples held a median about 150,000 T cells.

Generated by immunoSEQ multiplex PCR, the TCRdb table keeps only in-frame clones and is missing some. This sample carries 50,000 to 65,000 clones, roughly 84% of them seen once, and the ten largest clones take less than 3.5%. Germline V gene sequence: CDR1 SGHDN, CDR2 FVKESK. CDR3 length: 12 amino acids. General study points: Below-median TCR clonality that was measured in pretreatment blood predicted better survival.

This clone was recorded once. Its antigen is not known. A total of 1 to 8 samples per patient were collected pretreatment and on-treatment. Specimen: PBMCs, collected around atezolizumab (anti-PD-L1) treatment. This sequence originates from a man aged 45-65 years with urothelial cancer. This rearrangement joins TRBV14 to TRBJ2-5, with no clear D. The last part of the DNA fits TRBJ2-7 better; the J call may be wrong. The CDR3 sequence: CASSQVVYEQYF. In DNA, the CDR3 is TGTGCCAGCAGCCAAGTAGTCTACGAGCAGTACTTC.